This T cell receptor beta chain was captured by sequencing in a study of identical twins. A single record per CDR3 protein comes from TCRdb applying MiXCR to the 5' RACE reads. The repertoire has 450,000 to 650,000 distinct CDR3 sequences, around a tenth of them found once; the top ten carry around 3.2%. This clonotype came up a few times. This same sample was also taken into another study, of yellow fever vaccine responses in identical twins.

The sequence was obtained from a woman under 30 in good health. The sample comprised PBMCs.

The CDR3 DNA reads TGCAGTGCTAGAGAAGCGGGCTCGGGAGATACGCAGTATTTT. Its protein is CSAREAGSGDTQYF. J is TRBJ2-3 and V is TRBV20-1; possibly TRBD2 for D (6 bases). Germline V CDR1 and CDR2: DFQATT, SNEGSKA (reference sequence). Trimming left V 0 bases short and J 5 bases short, with 12 bases between. There are 14 residues in the CDR3.